This T cell receptor beta chain was captured in a study of PD-L1 blockade in urothelial cancer. Time point denoted: pretreatment peripheral blood. Study-level findings and limits: Lower than median blood TCR clonality before treatment predicted better survival.

The table came from immunoSEQ multiplex PCR; TCRdb's copy has only in-frame clones and leaves some out. This sample has 70,000 to 90,000 clones; under 90% occur once, and the top ten carry under 15%. The CDR3 loop spans 12 amino acids. V lost 8 bases, J lost 7 bases, and 12 bases lay in between. Germline values: CDR1 SGHVS, CDR2 FNYEAQ. As for this clone: As yet, its antigen is unknown.

This chain uses TRBV7-6 with TRBJ2-1, with a possible D match to TRBD2 (7 bases). The source of this sequence is a man in his 60s with urothelial cancer. The starting material was PBMCs, obtained around atezolizumab (anti-PD-L1) treatment. This chain's CDR3 is CASSGGGNEQFF. Written as DNA, the CDR3 is TGTGCCAGCTCGGGGGGCGGGAATGAGCAGTTCTTC.